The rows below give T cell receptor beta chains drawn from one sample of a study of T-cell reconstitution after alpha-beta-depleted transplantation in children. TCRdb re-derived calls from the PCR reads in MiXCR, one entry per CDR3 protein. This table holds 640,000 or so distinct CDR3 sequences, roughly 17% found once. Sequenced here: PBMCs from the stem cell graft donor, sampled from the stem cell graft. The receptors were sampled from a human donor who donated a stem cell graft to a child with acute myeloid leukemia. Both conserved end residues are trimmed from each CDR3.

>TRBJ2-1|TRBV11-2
ASSPGLAGMDEQF
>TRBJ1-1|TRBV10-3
AISEPGWAEAF
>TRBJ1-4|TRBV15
ATSSETQGPSGFDEKLF
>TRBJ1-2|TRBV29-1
SVKVGTGNGYT
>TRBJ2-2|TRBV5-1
ASTQGYTNTGELF
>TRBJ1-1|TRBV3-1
ASSELGRAEAF
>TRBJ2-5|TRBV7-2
ASSFGGQGAGETQY
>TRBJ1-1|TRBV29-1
SVTSRGSENTEAF
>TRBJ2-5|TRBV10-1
ASSDWGSQETQY
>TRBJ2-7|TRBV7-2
ASSLLLVLGGEQY
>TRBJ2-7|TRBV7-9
ASSPYPPDSGSYEQY
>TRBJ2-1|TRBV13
ASSLRVEQF
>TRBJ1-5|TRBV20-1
SAREGQGNQPQH
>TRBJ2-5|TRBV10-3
AISDLDRGIETQY
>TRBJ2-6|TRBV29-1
SVQGTGANVLT
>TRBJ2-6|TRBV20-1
SAPGGFSGANVLT
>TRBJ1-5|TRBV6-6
ASSDGQIQPQH
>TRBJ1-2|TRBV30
AWGTGYDYGYT
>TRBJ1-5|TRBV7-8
ASSLGGFGNQPQH
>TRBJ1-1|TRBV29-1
SVLPNTEAF
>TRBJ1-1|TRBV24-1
ATAVGNGRDTEAF
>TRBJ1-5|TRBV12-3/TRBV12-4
ASSLGQDYQPQH
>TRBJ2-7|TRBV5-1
ASSWPGGSEQY
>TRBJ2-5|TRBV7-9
ASSPEGAGTQY
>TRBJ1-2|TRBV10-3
AISESGRATSVGYT
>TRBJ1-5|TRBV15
ATSTDFSRNQPQH
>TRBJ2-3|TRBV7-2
ASSLYGASPQY
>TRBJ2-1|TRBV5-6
ATGPGNEQF
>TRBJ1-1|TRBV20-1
SARDPKEGSTSTEAF
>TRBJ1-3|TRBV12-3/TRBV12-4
ASSLSGRGSGNTIY
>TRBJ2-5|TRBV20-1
SARRLGIETQY
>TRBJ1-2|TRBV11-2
ASSRITTVSYGYT
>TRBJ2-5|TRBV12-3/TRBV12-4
ASSFGTGGAVQETQY
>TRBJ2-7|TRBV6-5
ASSLMRRTGGSYEQY
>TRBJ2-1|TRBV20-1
SARSGGVNEQF
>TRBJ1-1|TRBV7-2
ASSLADREAF
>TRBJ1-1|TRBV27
ASRGGPEAF
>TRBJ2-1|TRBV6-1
ASSRLGSQQQF
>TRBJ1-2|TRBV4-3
ASSQDTGRGKENT
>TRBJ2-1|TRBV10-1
ASSDPRTDNEQF
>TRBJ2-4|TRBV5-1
ASSWPLQEPKNIQY
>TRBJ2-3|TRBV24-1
ATGRTGSGDTQY
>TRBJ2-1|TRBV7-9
ASSLREESGNEQF
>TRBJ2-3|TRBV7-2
ASSSRDRVGDTQY
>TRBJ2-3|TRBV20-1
SASLAGHTDTQY